This TCR beta chain was recovered during a study of glioma-infiltrating T cells (TCRdb year 2016). Regarding the study in general: The study sequenced TCR alpha- and beta-chain repertoires from glioma tissue, from non-neoplastic brain tissue and from matched peripheral blood mononuclear cells. Three low-grade glioma patients, roughly 8 primary glioblastoma patients and three non-glioma patients contributing non-neoplastic brain tissue were included in the paired cohort. To measure divergence between tissue and blood T-cell populations, each tissue-infiltrating repertoire was compared with the peripheral blood repertoire of the same patient. The paper's findings and limits, for the study overall: Tissue and blood shared very few CDR3 sequences, a result attributed to high CDR3 diversity and limited sampling. In non-neoplastic patients, VJ-independent divergence between tissue and blood fell below expectation, whereas in all gliomas, and especially in low-grade gliomas, the divergence rose above expectation. Small numbers underpinned the group comparisons: eight glioblastoma patients, three low-grade glioma patients and three non-neoplastic patients.

The iRepertoire nested amplicon-rescue multiplex PCR (arm-PCR) platform was used to amplify TCR alpha and beta CDR3 regions from RNA. For one-step reverse transcription and amplification, roughly 90-450 ng of tissue mRNA or PBMC total RNA was used as input. Following bead purification, Illumina adapters were added through a secondary multiplex PCR, and the libraries were then gel-purified between 200 and 400 bp. Internal 6-nucleotide barcodes were carried by the libraries and were used for demultiplexing. The libraries were sequenced on an Illumina MiSeq using 2x220 or 2x250 nucleotide paired-end reads. On the study's bioinformatics: Paired reads were merged using FLASH 1.2.11 and aligned with BWA-MEM to the GRCh37 human genome, and TRA and TRB reads were then extracted. An IMGT-derived reference of cassette sequences and CDR3 motifs, with pseudogenes included, was used for V and J assignment. Reads were translated in three frames, and productive CDR3s were defined as those with a C...FGXG motif and no stop codons. Unique combinations of V-J cassette pair and CDR3 amino acid sequence were defined as clonotypes. Reads were filtered by Hamming distance, thresholded by each sample's sequence error rate in mapped regions. TCRdb trimmed public reads at Q25 via fastp, called clones via MiXCR and kept in-frame beta chains. Under each unique CDR3 protein, matching rows form one entry showing the most common genes and DNA. TCRdb assigned the V and J calls; the authors' analysis was not used. The sample has approximately 89,000 distinct CDR3 sequences on record, 20% to 25% of them singletons. 5.5% to 7.5% of the sample goes to the ten largest clones.

At least ten counts were recorded for this clonotype. Its antigen has not been determined. No base qualities exist here, and no much larger clone lies one base off it. The CDR3, cysteine through phenylalanine, is 14 amino acids long. CDR3 DNA is the only sequence kept; it has 42 bases, read in frame from the first base. CDR1 and CDR2 are read off the germline V gene as MNHNS and SASEGT. V gives up 5 bases and J gives up 2 bases, and the segment between their germline ends measures 10 bases. The sequencing input was glioma tissue, nonneoplastic brain tissue, or PBMCs (not recorded which). Here the chain combines TRBV6-1 and TRBJ1-5, with TRBD1 as a weak D call on 6 bases. The receptor comes from a human donor with low-grade glioma or glioblastoma, undergoing nonglioma brain surgery, or in good health (not recorded which). The DNA sequence follows: TGTGCCAGCAGTCGACGACAGGGCAATCAGCCCCAGCATTTT. It translates as CASSRRQGNQPQHF.